This T cell receptor beta chain was sequenced in a study of cytomegalovirus exposure and HLA in healthy donors. Germline-derived CDR1 and CDR2 are LNHDA and SQIVND (reference sequence). With V trimmed by 3 bases and J by 5 bases, 11 bases remained unmatched. This CDR3 is built from 16 residues. The PCR used 60 Vbeta and 13 Jbeta primers. Profiling relied on immunoSEQ multiplex PCR, and the TCRdb table lists in-frame clones only, not all of them. The specimen's table records about 40,000 clones. The genes are TRBV19 and TRBJ2-5; 8 positions agree with TRBD2. What was sequenced was PBMCs. The receptor comes from a male donor in good health and CMV-seronegative. DNA of the CDR3: TGTGCCAGTAGTATGGCGAGCGGGGGAGTGAGGGAGACCCAGTACTTC. Its protein product is CASSMASGGVRETQYF.